This T cell receptor beta chain was recorded in a study of vaccination and CD4 T cells after COVID-19. Study summary: The convalescent group had six males, four females, seven Caucasians, two Asians, one multiracial.

Positivity by PCR occurred from March to December 2020, a period that predated US Alpha, Beta and Delta variants. V lost 0 bases to trimming and J lost 4 bases, with 4 bases between them. This CDR3 has 12 amino acids. Germline CDR1 MNHEY, CDR2 SVGAGI. Study-level findings and limits: A comparatively limited set of convalescent patients was examined, with no early post-infection timepoints. Convalescent patients displayed a median about 86% of reactive clones emerging only post-vaccination.

Of note for this clonotype: The antigen remains unidentified.

TCRdb used MiXCR to reprocess the PCR reads, holding one entry per CDR3 protein. This table has about 14,000 distinct CDR3 sequences, roughly 65% appearing once. The sequencing used CD4+ T cells from blood, collected after SARS-CoV-2 vaccination. V and J are TRBV6-5 and TRBJ2-7; D unclear. The receptor was isolated from a human donor who had recovered from COVID-19. The DNA for the CDR3 is TGTGCCAGCAGTTACTCGAGATACGAGCAGTACTTC. Residues: CASSYSRYEQYF.